This T cell receptor (beta chain) is from a study of CD8 T cells in Susac syndrome. Reverse transcription used roughly 0.5 to 1 ug RNA and random hexamers. Multiplex PCR with immunoSEQ amplified the TCR beta CDR3 across 54 Vbeta and 13 Jbeta. MiXCR, applied by TCRdb to the immunoSEQ multiplex PCR reads, yields one record per CDR3 protein. In the table there are approximately 160,000 distinct CDR3 sequences, roughly 92% of which are singletons. The CDR3 covers 15 residues. V was trimmed by 3 bases and J by 7 bases, leaving 16 bases between them. Germline loops: CDR1 SGHDT, CDR2 YYEEEE. This clonotype has only one observation.

The source material was CD4+ T cells from PBMCs. The clonotype was recovered from a human donor with multiple sclerosis. The chain links TRBV5-6 to TRBJ2-2; D remains ambiguous. The CDR3 nucleotides read TGTGCCAGCAGCTCGACTCGACCATCTAGCGGGGAGCTGTTTTTT. Translated, it gives CASSSTRPSSGELFF.